The 19 T cell receptor beta chains reported below all come from one sample, sequenced in a study of blood T cell repertoires in COVID-19. Clones were read by immunoSEQ multiplex PCR, and TCRdb kept only the in-frame ones, dropping some. The data show some 160,000 clones, with approximately 86% seen just once and around 6.2% held by the top ten. The sample was PBMCs or T cells enriched from blood (not recorded which). The receptors derive from a woman aged 40 to 50 who had recovered from COVID-19.

The DNA for the CDR3 is TGTGCCAGTACCCAAGGGACAGGGGTTACATACGAGCAGTTCTTC. Residues: CASTQGTGVTYEQFF. The V gene is TRBV19, the J gene TRBJ2-1, with 10 bases lining up with TRBD1. In germline, CDR1 is LNHDA, CDR2 SQIVND (reference sequence). This CDR3 is built from 15 residues. V lost 7 bases, J lost 10 bases, and 13 bases stayed unmatched. Based on the CDR3 plus reference TRBV19 and TRBJ2-1, the full variable domain is DGGITQSPKYLFRKEGQNVTLSCEQNLNHDAMYWYRQDPGQGLRLIYYSQIVNDFQKGDIAEGYSVSREKKESFPLTVTSAQKNPTAFYLCASTQGTGVTYEQFFGPGTRLTVL.

The gene calls are TRBV7-8 and TRBJ2-7; 8 bases match TRBD1. From germline, CDR1 is SGHVS and CDR2 FQNEAQ. This CDR3 is 14 amino acids long. The junction had 5 bases not matched to a gene; V was cut back by 5 bases and J by 2 bases. The CDR3 coding sequence is TGTGCCAGCAGCCTCGACAGGGGTACCTACGAGCAGTACTTC. It yields the protein CASSLDRGTYEQYF.

In DNA form, the CDR3 reads TGTGCCAGCAGTTACTCGACGAGCGGGGCAGCAGATACGCAGTATTTT. It encodes CASSYSTSGAADTQYF. The V and J genes are TRBV6-2 or TRBV6-3 and TRBJ2-3; 7 nucleotides agree with TRBD2. This CDR3 spans 16 amino acids. V gave up 0 bases and J gave up 4 bases; unmatched junction bases: 7. Germline V gives CDR1 MNHEY, CDR2 SVGEGT.

V is TRBV7-4 and J is TRBJ2-6; 8 bases agree with TRBD1. The germline CDR1 and CDR2 sequences are SGHVT and SQSDAQ. CDR3 length equals 21 residues. With 8 bases clipped from V and 1 base from J, the junction kept 22 bases outside the gene matches. The CDR3 sequence: CASSIPVSADRVFSGANVLTF. CDR3 DNA: TGTGCCAGCTCGATACCGGTCAGCGCGGACAGGGTCTTTTCTGGGGCCAACGTCCTGACTTTC.

The chain carries TRBV11-3 and TRBJ2-3; 12 positions match TRBD2. V shed 6 bases, J shed 3 bases, and the junction held 13 bases outside the gene matches. Germline V gene lookup returns CDR1 SGHNT and CDR2 YENEEA. This CDR3 region has 18 residues. The CDR3 reads CASSSGTSGYGRTDTQYF. In DNA form, the CDR3 reads TGTGCCAGCAGTTCCGGGACTAGCGGGTACGGCAGGACAGATACGCAGTATTTT.

The chain recombines TRBV19 with TRBJ2-3, with D perhaps matching TRBD1 (6 bases). The CDR3 spans 13 residues. The germline V gene has CDR1 LNHDA and CDR2 SQIVND (reference sequence). Deletions cut 6 bases from V and 1 base from J, with 8 bases between. Here the CDR3 DNA reads TGTGCCAGTAGCAGGGGACGCACAGATACGCAGTATTTT. Translation: CASSRGRTDTQYF. The complete variable domain, with remaining parts taken from reference TRBV19 and TRBJ2-3, reads DGGITQSPKYLFRKEGQNVTLSCEQNLNHDAMYWYRQDPGQGLRLIYYSQIVNDFQKGDIAEGYSVSREKKESFPLTVTSAQKNPTAFYLCASSRGRTDTQYFGPGTRLTVL.

This clone was observed a handful of times. The chain combines TRBV2 with TRBJ2-1; D is possibly TRBD1 (5 bases). With 7 bases removed from V and 0 bases from J, the gap between germline ends came to 13 bases. Germline loops: CDR1 SNHLY, CDR2 FYNNEI. CDR3 length: 15 residues. This chain's CDR3 is CASNMQGPSYNEQFF. The CDR3, as DNA: TGTGCCAGCAATATGCAGGGCCCCTCCTACAATGAGCAGTTCTTC.

This chain joins TRBV21-1 and TRBJ1-2; the DNA was not compared with TRBD1, the D call given in the table. TRBV21-1 is recorded as a pseudogene. The length of the CDR3 is 17 residues. CDR3 loop: CASSKPPTRQGNYGYTF. The CDR3 bases are TGTGCCAGCAGCAAACCCCCCACCCGACAGGGGAACTATGGCTACACCTTC.

The chain combines TRBV4-1 with TRBJ2-7; 9 nucleotides agree with TRBD2. There are 17 residues in the CDR3. Germline values: CDR1 MGHRA, CDR2 YSYEKL. V lost 0 bases to trimming and J lost 0 bases; unmatched junction nucleotides: 6. The CDR3 DNA reads TGCGCCAGCAGCCAAGATACTAGCGGGTGGGGCTCCTACGAGCAGTACTTC. Protein sequence: CASSQDTSGWGSYEQYF.

The chain joins TRBV13 to TRBJ2-1; the D is unclear. The CDR3 contains 15 residues. Germline-derived CDR1 and CDR2 are PRHDT and FYEKMQ (reference sequence). Trimming stripped 1 base from V and 0 bases from J, with 7 bases between. The CDR3 reads CASSLVRSSYNEQFF. In DNA, the CDR3 is TGTGCCAGCAGCTTAGTCCGGAGCTCCTACAATGAGCAGTTCTTC.

The count of this clone is one. V is TRBV7-2 and J is TRBJ1-3; D may be TRBD1 (6 bases). Germline CDR1 reads SGHTA; CDR2 reads FQGNSA. CDR3 size: 14 residues. Trimming left V 5 bases short and J 11 bases short, with 19 bases between. The CDR3 DNA sequence: TGTGCCAGCAGCAAAAAAGGACAGCAGGGCCCCATATATTTT. This translates into CASSKKGQQGPIYF.

This clone was seen more than once but under ten times. V usage is TRBV9 and J usage is TRBJ1-1, with D uncertain. With 0 bases removed from V and 0 bases from J, the gap between germline ends came to 6 bases. Germline assignment: CDR1 SGDLS and CDR2 YYNGEE. The CDR3 consists of 14 residues. The CDR3 DNA sequence: TGTGCCAGCAGCGTAGAGCCCGTGAACACTGAAGCTTTCTTT. This encodes CASSVEPVNTEAFF. Based on the CDR3 plus reference TRBV9 and TRBJ1-1, the full variable domain is DSGVTQTPKHLITATGQRVTLRCSPRSGDLSVYWYQQSLDQGLQFLIQYYNGEERAKGNILERFSAQQFPDLHSELNLSSLELGDSALYFCASSVEPVNTEAFFGQGTRLTVV.

The chain employs TRBV11-2 and TRBJ2-5; D unclear. This CDR3 contains 15 residues. The V gene lost 1 base and the J gene lost 4 bases, with 13 bases spanning the gap. From germline, CDR1 is SGHAT and CDR2 FQNNGV. For the CDR3, the DNA is TGTGCCAGCAGCTTAGGATCCGGGTTGGGAGAGACCCAGTACTTC. It is translated as CASSLGSGLGETQYF.

In its sample, this clone was seen once. This sequence joins TRBV5-1 and TRBJ1-4, with D possibly matching TRBD1 (5 bases). The CDR3 covers 15 residues. Trimming stripped 4 bases from V and 0 bases from J, with 10 bases between. Germline V gene sequence: CDR1 SGHRS, CDR2 YFSETQ. This CDR3 is CASSLSTATNEKLFF. The CDR3 DNA reads TGCGCCAGCAGCCTTTCGACAGCAACTAATGAAAAACTGTTTTTT.

CDR3 nucleotide sequence: TGCAGCACCCAGGCCCGTTACAATGAGCAGTTCTTC. Translating gives CSTQARYNEQFF. The chain has TRBV29-1 and TRBJ2-1; D gene ambiguous. The CDR3 has 12 amino acids. Germline assignment: CDR1 SQVTM and CDR2 ANQGSEA. Trimming shortened V by 8 bases and J by 4 bases, and 12 bases separated the two germline ends.

The chain uses TRBV7-3 and TRBJ2-1; TRBD2 agrees at 9 bases. The CDR3 length is 17 residues. Germline V gene sequence: CDR1 SGHTA, CDR2 FQGTGA. V dropped 3 bases and J dropped 5; count of bases not matched to a gene: 11. CDR3: CASSFPPSGTTNNEQFF. CDR3 nucleotide sequence: TGTGCCAGCAGCTTCCCCCCTAGCGGGACCACCAACAATGAGCAGTTCTTC.

The V and J genes are TRBV7-2 and TRBJ1-2; tentative D call: TRBD1 (6 bases). The CDR3 totals 15 residues. V was pared by 1 base and J by 0 bases, with 9 bases between. Germline CDR1 reads SGHTA; CDR2 reads FQGNSA. Here the CDR3 reads CASSLVAGANYGYTF. CDR3 in DNA: TGTGCCAGCAGCTTAGTGGCAGGGGCTAACTATGGCTACACCTTC.

V usage is TRBV6-2 or TRBV6-3 and J usage is TRBJ1-5, with D uncertain. In germline, CDR1 is MNHEY, CDR2 SVGEGT. V was trimmed by 5 bases and J by 5 bases, leaving 10 bases between them. The CDR3 runs 13 residues. The CDR3 sequence is CASSGIADQPQHF. In nucleotides, the CDR3 is TGTGCCAGCAGTGGAATAGCGGATCAGCCCCAGCATTTT.

The rearrangement links TRBV2 to TRBJ1-2, with 8 bases that match TRBD1. Germline V CDR1 and CDR2: SNHLY, FYNNEI. This CDR3 has 15 residues. J lost 6 bases, V lost 0 bases, and 6 bases had no gene match. CDR3 loop: CASSEALTGADGYTF. The CDR3 coding sequence is TGTGCCAGCAGTGAAGCCCTGACAGGGGCGGATGGCTACACCTTC.